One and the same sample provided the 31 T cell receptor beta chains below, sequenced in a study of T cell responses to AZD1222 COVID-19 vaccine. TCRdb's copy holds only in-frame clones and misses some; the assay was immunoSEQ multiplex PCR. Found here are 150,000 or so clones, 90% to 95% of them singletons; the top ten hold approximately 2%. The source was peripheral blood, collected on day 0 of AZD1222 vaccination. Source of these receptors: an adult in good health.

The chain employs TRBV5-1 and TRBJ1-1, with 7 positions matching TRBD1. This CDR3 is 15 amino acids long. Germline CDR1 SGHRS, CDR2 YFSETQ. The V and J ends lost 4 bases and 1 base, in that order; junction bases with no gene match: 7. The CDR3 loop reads CASSPLGTENTEAFF. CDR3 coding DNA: TGCGCCAGCAGCCCGCTCGGGACAGAGAACACTGAAGCTTTCTTT.

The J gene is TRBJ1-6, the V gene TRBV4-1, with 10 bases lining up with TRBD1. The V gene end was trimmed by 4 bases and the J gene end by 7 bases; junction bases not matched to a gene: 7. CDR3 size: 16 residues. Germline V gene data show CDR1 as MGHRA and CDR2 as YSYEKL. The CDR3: CASSRGQGVGNSPLHF. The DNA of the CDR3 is TGCGCCAGCAGCCGAGGACAGGGGGTTGGCAATTCACCCCTCCACTTT.

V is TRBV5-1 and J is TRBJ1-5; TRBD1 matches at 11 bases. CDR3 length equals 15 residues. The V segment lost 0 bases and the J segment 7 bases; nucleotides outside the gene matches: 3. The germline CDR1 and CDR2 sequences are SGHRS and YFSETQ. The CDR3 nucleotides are TGCGCCAGCAGCTTGGATGGGACAGGGGGACAGCCCCAGCATTTT. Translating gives CASSLDGTGGQPQHF.

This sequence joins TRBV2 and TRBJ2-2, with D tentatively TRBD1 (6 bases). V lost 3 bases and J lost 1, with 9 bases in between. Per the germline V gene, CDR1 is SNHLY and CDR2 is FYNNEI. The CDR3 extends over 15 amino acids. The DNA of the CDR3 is TGTGCCAGCAGTGACGAGACAGGGAACACCGGGGAGCTGTTTTTT. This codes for CASSDETGNTGELFF.

This chain's CDR3 is CASSQEVYNEQFF. In DNA, the CDR3 is TGTGCCAGCAGCCAAGAGGTGTACAATGAGCAGTTCTTC. The gene calls are TRBV14 and TRBJ2-1; the D is unclear. CDR1 is SGHDN, CDR2 FVKESK, per germline. The CDR3 extends over 13 amino acids. The V and J ends lost 0 bases and 4 bases respectively, with 4 bases between them.

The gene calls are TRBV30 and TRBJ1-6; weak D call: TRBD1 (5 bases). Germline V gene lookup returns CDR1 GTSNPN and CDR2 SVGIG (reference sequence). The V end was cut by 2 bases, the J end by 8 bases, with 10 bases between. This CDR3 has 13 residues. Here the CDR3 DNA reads TGTGCCTGGAGTTCTGACAGAGATTCACCCCTCCACTTT. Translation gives CAWSSDRDSPLHF.

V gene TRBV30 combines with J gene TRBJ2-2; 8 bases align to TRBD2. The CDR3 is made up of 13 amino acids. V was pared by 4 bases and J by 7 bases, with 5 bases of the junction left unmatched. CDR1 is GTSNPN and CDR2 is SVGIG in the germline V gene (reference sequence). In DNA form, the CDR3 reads TGTGCCTGGAAATTCGGGAGGGTCGGGGAGCTGTTTTTT. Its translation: CAWKFGRVGELFF.

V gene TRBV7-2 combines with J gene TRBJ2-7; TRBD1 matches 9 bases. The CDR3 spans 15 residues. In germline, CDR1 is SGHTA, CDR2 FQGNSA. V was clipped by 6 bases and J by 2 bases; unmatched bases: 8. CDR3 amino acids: CASRHTGTGPYEQYF. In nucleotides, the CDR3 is TGTGCCAGCAGACATACCGGGACAGGGCCCTACGAGCAGTACTTC.

In DNA form, the CDR3 reads TGTGCCAGCAGTTACCTCCGCGAGCAGTACTTC. Protein sequence: CASSYLREQYF. V usage is TRBV6-2 or TRBV6-3 and J usage is TRBJ2-7; D is undetermined. Deletions cut 2 bases from V and 6 bases from J, with 5 bases between. Germline V lookup: CDR1 MNHEY, CDR2 SVGEGT. This CDR3 spans 11 amino acids.

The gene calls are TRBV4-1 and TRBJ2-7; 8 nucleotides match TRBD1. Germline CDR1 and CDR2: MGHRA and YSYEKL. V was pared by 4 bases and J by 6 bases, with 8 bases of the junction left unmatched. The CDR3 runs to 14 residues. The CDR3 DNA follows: TGCGCCAGCAGCCGGTCGGACAGGGCGCGCGAGCAGTACTTC. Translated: CASSRSDRAREQYF.

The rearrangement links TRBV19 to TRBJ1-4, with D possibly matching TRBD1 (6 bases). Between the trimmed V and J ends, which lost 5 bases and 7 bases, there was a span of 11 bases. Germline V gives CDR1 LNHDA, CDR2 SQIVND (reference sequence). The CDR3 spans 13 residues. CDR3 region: CASSGTIGEKLFF. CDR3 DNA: TGTGCCAGTAGTGGGACAATTGGTGAAAAACTGTTTTTT.

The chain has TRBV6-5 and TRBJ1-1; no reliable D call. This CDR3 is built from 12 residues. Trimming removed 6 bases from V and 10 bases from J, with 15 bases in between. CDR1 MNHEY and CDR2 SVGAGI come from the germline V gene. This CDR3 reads CASRRYLGRAFF. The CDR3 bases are TGTGCCAGCAGACGCTACCTAGGGCGAGCTTTCTTT.

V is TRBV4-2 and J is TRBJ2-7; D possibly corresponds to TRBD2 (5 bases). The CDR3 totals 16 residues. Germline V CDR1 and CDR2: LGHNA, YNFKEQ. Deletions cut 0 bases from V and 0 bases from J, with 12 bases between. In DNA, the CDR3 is TGTGCCAGCAGCCAAGATCTTCTAGCAGCCTCCTACGAGCAGTACTTC. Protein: CASSQDLLAASYEQYF.

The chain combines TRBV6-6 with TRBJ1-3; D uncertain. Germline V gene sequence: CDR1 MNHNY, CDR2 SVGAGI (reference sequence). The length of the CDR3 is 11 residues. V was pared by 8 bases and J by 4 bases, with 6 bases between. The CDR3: CASFSGNTIYF. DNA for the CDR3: TGTGCCAGCTTCTCCGGAAACACCATATATTTT.

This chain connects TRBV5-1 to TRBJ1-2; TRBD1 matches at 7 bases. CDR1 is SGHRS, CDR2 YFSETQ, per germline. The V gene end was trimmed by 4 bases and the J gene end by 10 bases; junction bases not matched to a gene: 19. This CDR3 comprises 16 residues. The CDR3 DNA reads TGCGCCAGCAGCAACCCCGACAGGGCTCAGCTGGACTCCTACACCTTC. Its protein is CASSNPDRAQLDSYTF.

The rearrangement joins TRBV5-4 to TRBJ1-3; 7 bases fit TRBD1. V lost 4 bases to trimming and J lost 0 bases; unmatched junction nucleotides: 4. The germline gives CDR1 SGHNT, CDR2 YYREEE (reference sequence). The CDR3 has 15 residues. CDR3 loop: CASSKGTVSGNTIYF. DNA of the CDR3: TGTGCCAGCAGCAAAGGGACAGTCTCTGGAAACACCATATATTTT.

This CDR3 is CSAHLDREAFF. CDR3 sequence (DNA): TGCAGTGCTCATCTCGACAGGGAAGCTTTCTTT. V is TRBV20-1 and J is TRBJ1-1; D may be TRBD1 (6 bases). The CDR3 consists of 11 residues. Trimming pared 5 bases from V and 8 bases from J, leaving 12 bases between. Germline CDR1 reads DFQATT; CDR2 reads SNEGSKA (reference sequence).

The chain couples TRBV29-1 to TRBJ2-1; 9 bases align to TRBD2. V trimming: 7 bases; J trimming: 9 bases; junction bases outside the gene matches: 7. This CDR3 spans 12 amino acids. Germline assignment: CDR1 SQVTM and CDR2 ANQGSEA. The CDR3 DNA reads TGCAGCGCCGCTAGCGGGGTATTTGAGCAGTTCTTC. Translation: CSAASGVFEQFF.

CDR3 in DNA: TGTGCCAGCAGCCAAGGAGGGGTGGACTCCTACAATGAGCAGTTCTTC. It codes for CASSQGGVDSYNEQFF. The chain employs TRBV4-2 and TRBJ2-1; D possibly matches TRBD1 or TRBD2 (5 bases each). The CDR3 runs 16 residues. Trimming took 1 base from V and 0 from J, leaving 10 bases between them. From germline, CDR1 is LGHNA and CDR2 YNFKEQ.

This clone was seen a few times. The CDR3 nucleotides read TGTGCCAGTAGTATCCGGAAAGGTGGCTACACCTTC. Protein sequence: CASSIRKGGYTF. This chain uses TRBV19 with TRBJ1-2; D ambiguous. The germline V and J ends were trimmed by 3 bases and 7 bases, with 9 bases remaining between them. Germline lookup yields CDR1 LNHDA and CDR2 SQIVND (reference sequence). CDR3 length: 12 amino acids.

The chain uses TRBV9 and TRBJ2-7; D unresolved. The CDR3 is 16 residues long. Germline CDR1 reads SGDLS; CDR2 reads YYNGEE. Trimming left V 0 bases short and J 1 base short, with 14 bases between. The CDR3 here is CASSVEVGYGSYEQYF. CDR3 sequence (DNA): TGTGCCAGCAGCGTAGAAGTAGGGTATGGGTCCTACGAGCAGTACTTC. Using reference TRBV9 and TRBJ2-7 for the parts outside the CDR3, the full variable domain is DSGVTQTPKHLITATGQRVTLRCSPRSGDLSVYWYQQSLDQGLQFLIQYYNGEERAKGNILERFSAQQFPDLHSELNLSSLELGDSALYFCASSVEVGYGSYEQYFGPGTRLTVT.

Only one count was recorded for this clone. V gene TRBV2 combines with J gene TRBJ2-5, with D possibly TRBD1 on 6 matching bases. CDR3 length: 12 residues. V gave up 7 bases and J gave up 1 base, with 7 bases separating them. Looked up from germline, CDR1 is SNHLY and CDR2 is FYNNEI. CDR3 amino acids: CASNRVQETQYF. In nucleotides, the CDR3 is TGTGCCAGCAACAGGGTCCAAGAGACCCAGTACTTC.

CDR3 nucleotide sequence: TGTGCCAGTAGTGGGGACCGACTCTTTAGCAATCAGCCCCAGCATTTT. Its protein product is CASSGDRLFSNQPQHF. The V call is TRBV19, the J call TRBJ1-5; maybe TRBD1 (5 bases). The CDR3 covers 16 residues. The V end lost 5 bases, the J end lost 0 bases, and 14 bases lay between the germline ends. CDR1 and CDR2 (germline): LNHDA, SQIVND (reference sequence).

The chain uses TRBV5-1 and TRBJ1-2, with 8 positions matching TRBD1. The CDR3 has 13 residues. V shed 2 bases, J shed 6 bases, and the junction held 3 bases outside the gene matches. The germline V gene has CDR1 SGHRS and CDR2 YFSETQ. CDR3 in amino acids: CASSFRGQDGYTF. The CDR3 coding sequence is TGCGCCAGCAGCTTCAGGGGGCAGGATGGCTACACCTTC. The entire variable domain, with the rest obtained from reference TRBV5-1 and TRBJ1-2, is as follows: KAGVTQTPRYLIKTRGQQVTLSCSPISGHRSVSWYQQTPGQGLQFLFEYFSETQRNKGNFPGRFSGRQFSNSRSEMNVSTLELGDSALYLCASSFRGQDGYTFGSGTRLTVV.

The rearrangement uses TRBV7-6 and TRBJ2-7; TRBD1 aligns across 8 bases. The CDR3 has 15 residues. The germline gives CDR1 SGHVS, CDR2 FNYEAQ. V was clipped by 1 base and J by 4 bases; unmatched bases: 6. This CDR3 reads CASSLEAGGWYEQYF. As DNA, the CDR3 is TGTGCCAGCAGCTTAGAGGCAGGGGGCTGGTACGAGCAGTACTTC. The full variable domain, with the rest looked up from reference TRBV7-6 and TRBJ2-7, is GAGVSQSPRYKVTKRGQDVALRCDPISGHVSLYWYRQALGQGPEFLTYFNYEAQQDKSGLPNDRFSAERPEGSISTLTIQRTEQRDSAMYRCASSLEAGGWYEQYFGPGTRLTVT.

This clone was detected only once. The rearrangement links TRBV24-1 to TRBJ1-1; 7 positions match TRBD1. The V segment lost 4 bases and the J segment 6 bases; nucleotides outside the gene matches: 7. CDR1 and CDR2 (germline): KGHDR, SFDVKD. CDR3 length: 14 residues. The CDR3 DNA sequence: TGTGCCACCAGTGACCGCGAGGGGGCCCCTGAAGCTTTCTTT. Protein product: CATSDREGAPEAFF.

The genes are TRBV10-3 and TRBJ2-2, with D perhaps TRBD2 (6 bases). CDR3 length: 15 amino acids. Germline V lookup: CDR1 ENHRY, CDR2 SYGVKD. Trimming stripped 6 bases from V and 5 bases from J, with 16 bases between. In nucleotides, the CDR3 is TGTGCCATCAGGCCCGGGACGGAGGGAACCGGGGAGCTGTTTTTT. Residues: CAIRPGTEGTGELFF.

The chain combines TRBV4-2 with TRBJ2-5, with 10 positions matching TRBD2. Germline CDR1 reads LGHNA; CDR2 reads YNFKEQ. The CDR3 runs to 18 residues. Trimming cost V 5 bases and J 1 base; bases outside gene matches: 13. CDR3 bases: TGTGCCAGCAGCGCGGACTTTCAGCGGGGGGGGTTCCAAGAGACCCAGTACTTC. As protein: CASSADFQRGGFQETQYF.

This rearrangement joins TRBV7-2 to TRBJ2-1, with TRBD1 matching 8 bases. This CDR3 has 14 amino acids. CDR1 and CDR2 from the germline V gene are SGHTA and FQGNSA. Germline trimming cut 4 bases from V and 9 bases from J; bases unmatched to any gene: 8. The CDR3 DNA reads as TGTGCCAGCAGCTCCCGGCAGGGGGCCATTGAGCAGTTCTTC. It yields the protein CASSSRQGAIEQFF.

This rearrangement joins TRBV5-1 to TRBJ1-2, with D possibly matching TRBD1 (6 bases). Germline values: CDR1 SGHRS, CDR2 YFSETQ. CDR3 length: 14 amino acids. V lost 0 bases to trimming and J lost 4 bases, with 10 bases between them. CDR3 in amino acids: CASSLVQGGYGYTF. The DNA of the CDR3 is TGCGCCAGCAGCTTGGTACAGGGCGGCTATGGCTACACCTTC.

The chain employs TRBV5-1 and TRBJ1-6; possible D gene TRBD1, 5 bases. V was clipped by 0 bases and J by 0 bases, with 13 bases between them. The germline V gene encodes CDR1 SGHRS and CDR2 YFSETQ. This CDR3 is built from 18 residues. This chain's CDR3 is CASSLVGVRSSYNSPLHF. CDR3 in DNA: TGCGCCAGCAGCTTGGTGGGGGTCCGGAGCTCCTATAATTCACCCCTCCACTTT. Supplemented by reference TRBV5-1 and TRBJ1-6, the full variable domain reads KAGVTQTPRYLIKTRGQQVTLSCSPISGHRSVSWYQQTPGQGLQFLFEYFSETQRNKGNFPGRFSGRQFSNSRSEMNVSTLELGDSALYLCASSLVGVRSSYNSPLHFGNGTRLTVT.